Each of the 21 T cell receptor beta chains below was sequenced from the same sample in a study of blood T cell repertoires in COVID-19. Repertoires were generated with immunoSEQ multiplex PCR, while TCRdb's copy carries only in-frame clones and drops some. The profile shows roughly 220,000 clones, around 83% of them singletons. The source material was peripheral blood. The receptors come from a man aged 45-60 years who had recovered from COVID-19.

CDR3 region: CACGTRANTGELFF. The CDR3 bases are TGTGCCTGCGGGACAAGAGCGAACACCGGGGAGCTGTTTTTT. This chain uses TRBV30 with TRBJ2-2; D might be TRBD1 (6 bases). The CDR3 runs 14 residues. Germline CDR1 GTSNPN, CDR2 SVGIG (reference sequence). Trimming cost V 6 bases and J 0 bases, with 11 bases left between them.

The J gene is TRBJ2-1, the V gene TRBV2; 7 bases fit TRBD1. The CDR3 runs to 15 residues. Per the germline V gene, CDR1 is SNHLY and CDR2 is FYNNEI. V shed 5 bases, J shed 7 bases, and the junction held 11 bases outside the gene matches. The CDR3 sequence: CASSREQGSRNEQFF. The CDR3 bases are TGTGCCAGCAGTAGGGAACAGGGGTCGCGGAATGAGCAGTTCTTC. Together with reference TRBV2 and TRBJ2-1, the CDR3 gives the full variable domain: EPEVTQTPSHQVTQMGQEVILRCVPISNHLYFYWYRQILGQKVEFLVSFYNNEISEKSEIFDDQFSVERPDGSNFTLKIRSTKLEDSAMYFCASSREQGSRNEQFFGPGTRLTVL.

The DNA of the CDR3 is TGTGCCAGCAGTGAATTGGGGCGGAGAGAAAAACTGTTTTTT. Its protein is CASSELGRREKLFF. The chain links TRBV6-1 to TRBJ1-4; D is possibly TRBD1 (5 bases). The CDR3 has 14 residues. V lost 2 bases to trimming and J lost 8 bases, with 12 bases between them. Germline values: CDR1 MNHNS, CDR2 SASEGT.

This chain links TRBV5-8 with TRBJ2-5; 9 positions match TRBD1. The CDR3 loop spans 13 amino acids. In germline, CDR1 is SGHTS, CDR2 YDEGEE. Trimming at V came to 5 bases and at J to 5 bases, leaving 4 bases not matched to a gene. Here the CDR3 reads CASRGQGAETQYF. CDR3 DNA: TGTGCCAGCAGGGGACAGGGAGCGGAGACCCAGTACTTC.

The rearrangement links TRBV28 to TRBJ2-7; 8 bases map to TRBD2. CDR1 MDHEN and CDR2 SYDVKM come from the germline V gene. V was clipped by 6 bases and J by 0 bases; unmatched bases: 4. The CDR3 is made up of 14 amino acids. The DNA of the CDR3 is TGTGCCAGCAGACTTAGCGGGGCCTCCTACGAGCAGTACTTC. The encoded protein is CASRLSGASYEQYF.

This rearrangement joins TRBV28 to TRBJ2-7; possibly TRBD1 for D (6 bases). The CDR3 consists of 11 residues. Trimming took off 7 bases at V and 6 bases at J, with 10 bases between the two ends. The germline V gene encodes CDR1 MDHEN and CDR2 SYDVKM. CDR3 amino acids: CASTTGSEQYF. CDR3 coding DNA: TGTGCCAGCACCACAGGGAGCGAGCAGTACTTC.

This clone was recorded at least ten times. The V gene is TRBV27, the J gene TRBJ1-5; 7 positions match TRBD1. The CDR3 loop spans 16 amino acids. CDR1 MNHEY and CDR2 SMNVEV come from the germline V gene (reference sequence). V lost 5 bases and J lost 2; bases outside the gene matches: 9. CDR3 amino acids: CASSPRQGGGNQPQHF. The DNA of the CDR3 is TGTGCCAGCAGTCCCAGACAGGGCGGCGGCAATCAGCCCCAGCATTTT.

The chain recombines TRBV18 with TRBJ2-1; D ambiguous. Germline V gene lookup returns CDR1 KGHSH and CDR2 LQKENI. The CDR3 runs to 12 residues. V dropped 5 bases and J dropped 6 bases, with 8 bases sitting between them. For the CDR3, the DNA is TGTGCCAGCTCATCCTACAGCAATGAGCAGTTCTTC. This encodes CASSSYSNEQFF.

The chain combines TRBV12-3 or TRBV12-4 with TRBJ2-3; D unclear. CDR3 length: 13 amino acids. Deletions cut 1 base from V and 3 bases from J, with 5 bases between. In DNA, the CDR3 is TGTGCCAGCAGTTTAGACAGAACAGATACGCAGTATTTT. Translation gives CASSLDRTDTQYF.

The CDR3 DNA reads as TGTGCCAGCAGTATGGAGGACCGGGAGACCCAGTACTTC. Protein: CASSMEDRETQYF. The chain carries TRBV28 and TRBJ2-5; D is possibly TRBD2 (5 bases). Trimming removed 5 bases from V and 5 bases from J, with 12 bases in between. This CDR3 comprises 13 residues. The germline V gene has CDR1 MDHEN and CDR2 SYDVKM.

CDR3 residues: CASSLAGGGIYFYEQYF. The DNA for the CDR3 is TGTGCCAGCAGCTTAGCGGGCGGCGGGATATATTTCTACGAGCAGTACTTC. V and J are TRBV7-2 and TRBJ2-7, with D maybe TRBD2 (6 bases). Deletions cut 0 bases from V and 3 bases from J, with 18 bases between. From germline, CDR1 is SGHTA and CDR2 FQGNSA. The CDR3 extends over 17 amino acids.

The CDR3 DNA reads as TGCGCCAGCACTAACAGGGGGACCTACAATGAGCAGTTCTTC. Amino acids: CASTNRGTYNEQFF. This chain uses TRBV23-1 with TRBJ2-1; TRBD1 aligns across 8 bases. TRBV23-1 is an ORF for which the function is uncertain. The CDR3 covers 14 residues. V dropped 7 bases and J dropped 2; count of bases not matched to a gene: 4.

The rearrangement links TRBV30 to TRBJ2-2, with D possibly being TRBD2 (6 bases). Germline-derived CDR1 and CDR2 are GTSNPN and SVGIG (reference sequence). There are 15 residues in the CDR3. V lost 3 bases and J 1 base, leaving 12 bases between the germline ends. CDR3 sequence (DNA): TGTGCCTGGAGCCGCACTAGCTGGAACACCGGGGAGCTGTTTTTT. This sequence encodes CAWSRTSWNTGELFF.

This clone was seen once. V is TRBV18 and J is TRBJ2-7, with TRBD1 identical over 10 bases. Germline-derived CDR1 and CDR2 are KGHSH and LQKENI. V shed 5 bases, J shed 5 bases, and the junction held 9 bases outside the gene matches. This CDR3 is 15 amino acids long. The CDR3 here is CASSLGTGAVNEQYF. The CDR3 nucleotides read TGTGCCAGCTCATTGGGGACAGGGGCCGTCAACGAGCAGTACTTC.

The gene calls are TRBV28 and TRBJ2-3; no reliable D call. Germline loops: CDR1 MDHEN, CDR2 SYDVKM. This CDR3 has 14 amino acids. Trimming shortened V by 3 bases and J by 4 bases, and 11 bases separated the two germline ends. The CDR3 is CASSFGAGPDTQYF. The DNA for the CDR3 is TGTGCCAGCAGTTTCGGTGCTGGGCCAGATACGCAGTATTTT.

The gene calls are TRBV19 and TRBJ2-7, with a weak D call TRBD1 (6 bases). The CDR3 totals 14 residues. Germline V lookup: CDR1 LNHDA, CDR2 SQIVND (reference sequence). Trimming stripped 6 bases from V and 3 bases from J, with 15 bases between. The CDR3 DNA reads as TGTGCCAGTAGCCAACAGGGCAAAATCTACGAGCAGTACTTC. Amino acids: CASSQQGKIYEQYF.

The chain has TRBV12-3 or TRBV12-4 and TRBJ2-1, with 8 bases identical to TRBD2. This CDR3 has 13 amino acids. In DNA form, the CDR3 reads TGTGCGACGTCGAGCGGGGGCTACAATGAGCAGTTCTTC. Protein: CATSSGGYNEQFF.

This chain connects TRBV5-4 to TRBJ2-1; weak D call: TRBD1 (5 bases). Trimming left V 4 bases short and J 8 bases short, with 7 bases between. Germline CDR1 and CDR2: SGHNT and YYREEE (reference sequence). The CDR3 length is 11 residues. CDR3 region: CASSRRDEQFF. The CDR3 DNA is TGTGCCAGCAGCCGCAGGGATGAGCAGTTCTTC. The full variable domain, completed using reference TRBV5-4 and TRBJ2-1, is ETGVTQSPTHLIKTRGQQVTLRCSSQSGHNTVSWYQQALGQGPQFIFQYYREEENGRGNFPPRFSGLQFPNYSSELNVNALELDDSALYLCASSRRDEQFFGPGTRLTVL.

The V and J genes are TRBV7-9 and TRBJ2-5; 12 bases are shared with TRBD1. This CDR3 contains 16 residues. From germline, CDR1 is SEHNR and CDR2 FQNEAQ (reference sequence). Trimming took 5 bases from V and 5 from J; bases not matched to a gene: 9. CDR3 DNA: TGTGCCAGCAGCCGGCCGGGACAGGGGGCTAAGGAGACCCAGTACTTC. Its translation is CASSRPGQGAKETQYF.

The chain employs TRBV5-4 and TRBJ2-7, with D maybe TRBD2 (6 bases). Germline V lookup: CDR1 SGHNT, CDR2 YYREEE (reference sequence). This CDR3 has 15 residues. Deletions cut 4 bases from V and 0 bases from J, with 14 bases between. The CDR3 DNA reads TGTGCCAGCAGCCGGGACTCCGAGGGCTCCTACGAGCAGTACTTC. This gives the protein CASSRDSEGSYEQYF.

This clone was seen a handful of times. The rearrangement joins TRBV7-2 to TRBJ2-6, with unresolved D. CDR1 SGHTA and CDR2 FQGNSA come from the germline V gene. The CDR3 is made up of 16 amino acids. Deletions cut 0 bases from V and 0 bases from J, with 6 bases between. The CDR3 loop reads CASSLAVSSGANVLTF. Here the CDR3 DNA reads TGTGCCAGCAGCTTAGCGGTCAGCTCTGGGGCCAACGTCCTGACTTTC.